A selection of T cell receptor beta chains follows, all from one sample in a study of blood T cell repertoires in COVID-19. Clones were sequenced by immunoSEQ multiplex PCR, and TCRdb holds only the in-frame ones, with some missing. The sample lists 200,000 or so clones, approximately 90% occurring once. Material for sequencing was peripheral blood. Receptors originate from a woman aged 35 to 49 who had recovered from COVID-19. CDR3s include the opening cysteine and the closing phenylalanine or tryptophan. D genes are given only for firm matches. Size is stated for part of the rows, as once, few or many counts, or as a class when the clone is expanded.

clone size: NA; V gene: TRBV19; J gene: TRBJ1-5; D gene: NA; CDR3 protein: CASSTYRVRWPQHF; CDR3 DNA: TGTGCCAGTAGTACATACAGGGTAAGGTGGCCCCAGCATTTT
clone size: few; V gene: TRBV28; J gene: TRBJ1-6; D gene: NA; CDR3 protein: CASSSPQVYNSPLHF; CDR3 DNA: TGTGCCAGCAGTTCTCCGCAGGTGTATAATTCACCCCTCCACTTT
clone size: NA; V gene: TRBV12-3/TRBV12-4; J gene: TRBJ2-1; D gene: TRBD2; CDR3 protein: CASSLGGVNEQFF; CDR3 DNA: TGTGCCAGCAGTTTGGGAGGGGTCAATGAGCAGTTCTTC
clone size: NA; V gene: TRBV14; J gene: TRBJ2-5; D gene: TRBD1; CDR3 protein: CASSQDETARGLGETQYF; CDR3 DNA: TGTGCCAGCAGCCAAGATGAGACCGCCAGGGGGCTCGGGGAGACCCAGTACTTC
clone size: NA; V gene: TRBV6-5; J gene: TRBJ1-5; D gene: TRBD1; CDR3 protein: CASSYSQGARGQPQHF; CDR3 DNA: TGTGCCAGCAGTTACTCACAGGGGGCGCGGGGTCAGCCCCAGCATTTT
clone size: NA; V gene: TRBV29-1; J gene: TRBJ2-2; D gene: TRBD2; CDR3 protein: CSVVSAGDNTGELFF; CDR3 DNA: TGCAGCGTTGTATCAGCGGGAGATAACACCGGGGAGCTGTTTTTT
clone size: once; V gene: TRBV5-6; J gene: TRBJ2-5; D gene: TRBD2; CDR3 protein: CASTFWGRALQETQYF; CDR3 DNA: TGTGCCAGCACTTTCTGGGGGAGGGCCCTCCAAGAGACCCAGTACTTC
clone size: NA; V gene: TRBV19; J gene: TRBJ1-2; D gene: TRBD1; CDR3 protein: CASSSHRTGGGYTF; CDR3 DNA: TGTGCCAGTAGTTCACACCGGACAGGGGGTGGCTACACCTTC
clone size: NA; V gene: TRBV15; J gene: TRBJ2-1; D gene: TRBD2; CDR3 protein: CATSRDLPGSGRSYNEQFF; CDR3 DNA: TGTGCCACCAGCAGAGATCTCCCGGGAAGCGGGAGGTCCTACAATGAGCAGTTCTTC
clone size: NA; V gene: TRBV9; J gene: TRBJ2-5; D gene: TRBD2; CDR3 protein: CASSDGPRAGGGETQYF; CDR3 DNA: TGTGCCAGCAGCGACGGACCAAGGGCGGGGGGAGGAGAGACCCAGTACTTC
clone size: once; V gene: TRBV27; J gene: TRBJ1-2; D gene: NA; CDR3 protein: CASSSRYMTDGIYGYTF; CDR3 DNA: TGTGCCAGCAGTTCCCGTTATATGACCGACGGGATCTATGGCTACACCTTC
clone size: NA; V gene: TRBV6-5; J gene: TRBJ2-3; D gene: NA; CDR3 protein: CASSYSTVASTDTQYF; CDR3 DNA: TGTGCCAGCAGTTACTCTACAGTTGCTAGCACAGATACGCAGTATTTT
clone size: NA; V gene: TRBV7-8; J gene: TRBJ1-2; D gene: NA; CDR3 protein: CASSLSSGFNYGYTF; CDR3 DNA: TGTGCCAGCAGCTTATCATCAGGGTTTAACTATGGCTACACCTTC
clone size: NA; V gene: TRBV6-1; J gene: TRBJ2-3; D gene: TRBD2; CDR3 protein: CASSEPTSGSGSDTQYF; CDR3 DNA: TGTGCCAGCAGTGAACCGACTAGCGGGAGCGGGTCGGATACGCAGTATTTT
clone size: NA; V gene: TRBV28; J gene: TRBJ1-6; D gene: NA; CDR3 protein: CASSGGGSFNSPLHF; CDR3 DNA: TGTGCCAGCAGTGGTGGGGGGTCGTTTAATTCACCCCTCCACTTT
clone size: NA; V gene: TRBV27; J gene: TRBJ2-3; D gene: NA; CDR3 protein: CASRLLSTDTQYF; CDR3 DNA: TGTGCCAGCAGACTTCTGAGCACAGATACGCAGTATTTT
clone size: NA; V gene: TRBV29-1; J gene: TRBJ2-3; D gene: NA; CDR3 protein: CSVESSTDTQYF; CDR3 DNA: TGCAGCGTTGAGAGTAGCACAGATACGCAGTATTTT
clone size: NA; V gene: TRBV6-5; J gene: TRBJ2-5; D gene: NA; CDR3 protein: CASSSPPPPGETQYF; CDR3 DNA: TGTGCCAGCAGTTCCCCGCCACCCCCCGGGGAGACCCAGTACTTC
clone size: NA; V gene: TRBV6-4; J gene: TRBJ1-2; D gene: NA; CDR3 protein: CASSNRYGYTF; CDR3 DNA: TGTGCCAGCAGTAACAGATATGGCTACACCTTC
clone size: NA; V gene: TRBV24-1; J gene: TRBJ2-1; D gene: TRBD1; CDR3 protein: CATSDSPGQGIVDEQFF; CDR3 DNA: TGTGCCACCAGTGATAGTCCGGGACAGGGAATTGTGGATGAGCAGTTCTTC
clone size: NA; V gene: TRBV5-8; J gene: TRBJ2-5; D gene: NA; CDR3 protein: CASSLRTAQETQYF; CDR3 DNA: TGTGCCAGCAGCTTGCGGACAGCCCAAGAGACCCAGTACTTC
clone size: NA; V gene: TRBV27; J gene: TRBJ1-5; D gene: NA; CDR3 protein: CASRRGRTEPNQPQHF; CDR3 DNA: TGTGCCAGCCGTAGAGGGCGGACAGAACCTAATCAGCCCCAGCATTTT
clone size: few; V gene: TRBV6-5; J gene: TRBJ1-4; D gene: NA; CDR3 protein: CASRGTTNEKLFF; CDR3 DNA: TGTGCCAGCAGGGGGACAACCAATGAAAAACTGTTTTTT
clone size: NA; V gene: TRBV7-6; J gene: TRBJ2-5; D gene: NA; CDR3 protein: CASSLVVGRRASGETQYF; CDR3 DNA: TGTGCCAGCAGCTTAGTAGTGGGGAGAAGGGCCTCAGGCGAGACCCAGTACTTC
clone size: NA; V gene: TRBV5-5; J gene: TRBJ1-2; D gene: NA; CDR3 protein: CASSLDQYVYGYTF; CDR3 DNA: TGTGCCAGCAGCTTGGATCAGTATGTCTATGGCTACACCTTC
clone size: NA; V gene: TRBV5-1; J gene: TRBJ2-7; D gene: TRBD1; CDR3 protein: CASSLGAGTVYEQYF; CDR3 DNA: TGCGCCAGCAGCTTGGGGGCTGGGACAGTCTACGAGCAGTACTTC
clone size: NA; V gene: TRBV10-3; J gene: TRBJ2-3; D gene: TRBD2; CDR3 protein: CAISSGSAGDTQYF; CDR3 DNA: TGTGCCATCAGTAGCGGGAGTGCCGGAGATACGCAGTATTTT